The 17 T cell receptor beta chains below all came from one sample that was sequenced in a study of blood T cell repertoires in COVID-19. Profiled with immunoSEQ multiplex PCR; TCRdb holds only in-frame clones, not every one. This sample has approximately 130,000 clones, with about 80% found just once. The sample taken for sequencing was peripheral blood. These receptor sequences come from a human donor in a cohort sampled during active COVID-19.

This clone was counted a few times. The chain combines TRBV5-1 with TRBJ2-5; TRBD2 matches 7 bases. This CDR3 spans 10 amino acids. The germline CDR1 and CDR2 sequences are SGHRS and YFSETQ. DNA for the CDR3: TGCGCTACCGGGGGGGAGACCCAGTACTTC. The encoded protein is CATGGETQYF.

The V gene is TRBV5-5, the J gene TRBJ2-6; 7 nucleotides align to TRBD2. V lost 4 bases to trimming and J lost 0 bases; unmatched junction nucleotides: 16. From germline, CDR1 is SGHKS and CDR2 YYEKEE (reference sequence). CDR3 length equals 20 residues. CDR3 sequence: CASSPYRGDAFSSGANVLTF. The CDR3 DNA sequence: TGTGCCAGCAGCCCCTACCGGGGGGACGCTTTTAGCTCTGGGGCCAACGTCCTGACTTTC.

The chain uses TRBV6-5 and TRBJ1-3; D is ambiguous. The CDR3 totals 15 residues. The germline V gene has CDR1 MNHEY and CDR2 SVGAGI. Trimming took off 6 bases at V and 0 bases at J, with 12 bases between the two ends. The CDR3 here is CASSYQVSSGNTIYF. The CDR3 coding sequence is TGTGCCAGCAGCTACCAGGTTTCCTCTGGAAACACCATATATTTT.

The sample holds a few counts of this clone. V gene TRBV2 combines with J gene TRBJ2-2; D ambiguous. The germline CDR1 and CDR2 sequences are SNHLY and FYNNEI. The germline V and J ends were trimmed by 6 bases and 7 bases, with 12 bases remaining between them. The CDR3 is 13 residues long. DNA of the CDR3: TGTGCCAGCAGGGCGGCGGAGAGCGGGGAGCTGTTTTTT. It specifies CASRAAESGELFF.

The chain joins TRBV5-5 to TRBJ1-5, with a tentative D call TRBD1 (5 bases). Germline assignment: CDR1 SGHKS and CDR2 YYEKEE (reference sequence). Trimming shortened V by 4 bases and J by 2 bases, and 13 bases separated the two germline ends. The CDR3 is 15 residues long. CDR3 nucleotide sequence: TGTGCCAGCAGCACCTCAGACAGAGGCAATCAGCCCCAGCATTTT. This translates into CASSTSDRGNQPQHF.

The chain couples TRBV11-3 to TRBJ2-3, with D perhaps TRBD2 (6 bases). Per the germline V gene, CDR1 is SGHNT and CDR2 is YENEEA. CDR3 size: 14 residues. Trimming shortened V by 5 bases and J by 3 bases, and 12 bases separated the two germline ends. CDR3 protein: CASSPSSATDTQYF. The CDR3 nucleotides read TGTGCCAGCAGCCCATCTAGCGCGACAGATACGCAGTATTTT.

The chain recombines TRBV5-1 with TRBJ2-2; 7 positions agree with TRBD1. Germline lookup yields CDR1 SGHRS and CDR2 YFSETQ. V was clipped by 0 bases and J by 5 bases; unmatched bases: 7. There are 16 residues in the CDR3. The CDR3 nucleotides read TGCGCCAGCAGCTTGGGTACGGACAGGCGAACCGGGGAGCTGTTTTTT. Its protein is CASSLGTDRRTGELFF. The full variable domain, completed using reference TRBV5-1 and TRBJ2-2, is KAGVTQTPRYLIKTRGQQVTLSCSPISGHRSVSWYQQTPGQGLQFLFEYFSETQRNKGNFPGRFSGRQFSNSRSEMNVSTLELGDSALYLCASSLGTDRRTGELFFGEGSRLTVL.

This clone was found a few times. The chain joins TRBV3-1 (or the pseudogene TRBV3-2) to TRBJ1-2; TRBD1 matches 7 bases. The V and J ends lost 4 bases and 10 bases, in that order; junction bases with no gene match: 6. Germline CDR1 is LGHDT and CDR2 is YNNKEL (reference sequence). The CDR3 spans 12 residues. The CDR3 nucleotides are TGTGCCAGCAGCCTAGTACAGGGGCCCTACACCTTC. It is translated as CASSLVQGPYTF.

The chain carries TRBV11-2 and TRBJ1-1; tentative D call: TRBD1 (6 bases). Germline V gene lookup returns CDR1 SGHAT and CDR2 FQNNGV. CDR3 length equals 16 residues. V lost 5 bases to trimming and J lost 2 bases, with 18 bases between them. CDR3 DNA sequence: TGTGCCAGCAGCCCTAGGGGGAATACTGCAAACACTGAAGCTTTCTTT. Translating it yields CASSPRGNTANTEAFF.

Only one count was recorded for this clone. The chain is built from TRBV7-9 and TRBJ2-1, with 9 bases that match TRBD2. The CDR3 loop spans 15 amino acids. Germline CDR1 SEHNR, CDR2 FQNEAQ (reference sequence). With 5 bases clipped from V and 2 bases from J, the junction kept 4 bases outside the gene matches. The chain's CDR3 is CASSMSGGTYNEQFF. In DNA, the CDR3 is TGTGCCAGCAGCATGAGCGGGGGGACCTACAATGAGCAGTTCTTC.

This chain uses TRBV2 with TRBJ1-5; 9 nucleotides line up with TRBD1. Germline CDR1 SNHLY, CDR2 FYNNEI. V was clipped by 6 bases and J by 5 bases; unmatched bases: 5. The length of the CDR3 is 14 residues. CDR3 amino acids: CASSDRDRDQPQHF. As DNA, the CDR3 is TGTGCCAGCAGCGACCGGGACAGGGATCAGCCCCAGCATTTT.

V is TRBV3-1 (or the pseudogene TRBV3-2) and J is TRBJ1-6; D gene ambiguous. CDR1 is LGHDT, CDR2 YNNKEL, per germline (reference sequence). V was shortened by 1 base and J by 5 bases, with 6 bases between the two germline ends. The CDR3 consists of 14 residues. The CDR3 is CASSQGPDNSPLHF. The CDR3 bases are TGTGCCAGCAGCCAAGGGCCAGATAATTCACCCCTCCACTTT.

This sequence joins TRBV27 and TRBJ2-5; a weak D match, TRBD1 (6 bases). V was shortened by 3 bases and J by 4 bases, with 15 bases between the two germline ends. The CDR3 totals 15 residues. Germline CDR1 and CDR2: MNHEY and SMNVEV (reference sequence). For the CDR3, the DNA is TGTGCCAGCAGTTTCGGGACCCAGGGGCGAGAGACCCAGTACTTC. Translation: CASSFGTQGRETQYF.

The chain employs TRBV27 and TRBJ2-6; unclear D gene. Trimming took 5 bases from V and 1 from J, leaving 12 bases between them. The germline V gene encodes CDR1 MNHEY and CDR2 SMNVEV (reference sequence). The CDR3 length is 16 residues. The CDR3 sequence: CASSIVEPSGANVLTF. The CDR3 DNA reads as TGTGCCAGCAGTATAGTAGAACCTTCTGGGGCCAACGTCCTGACTTTC.

The rearrangement joins TRBV6-5 to TRBJ1-5; weak D call: TRBD1 (5 bases). V was pared by 7 bases and J by 6 bases, with 13 bases between. Germline V gene data show CDR1 as MNHEY and CDR2 as SVGAGI. The CDR3 runs to 13 residues. The CDR3 region is CASKRGSSQPQHF. CDR3 bases: TGTGCCAGCAAAAGGGGTTCAAGTCAGCCCCAGCATTTT.

The J gene is TRBJ1-2, the V gene TRBV28, with 7 bases aligning to TRBD1. V dropped 10 bases and J dropped 4; count of bases not matched to a gene: 9. This CDR3 contains 13 residues. Germline V gives CDR1 MDHEN, CDR2 SYDVKM. The CDR3 is CATSRGNRYGYTF. The DNA of the CDR3 is TGTGCCACCAGCAGGGGGAATCGCTATGGCTACACCTTC.

This clone appeared once. The chain combines TRBV7-6 with TRBJ2-6; weak D call: TRBD1 (6 bases). The length of the CDR3 is 16 residues. Germline loops: CDR1 SGHVS, CDR2 FNYEAQ. With 5 bases removed from V and 4 bases from J, the gap between germline ends came to 15 bases. In nucleotides, the CDR3 is TGTGCCAGCAGCCCGGCCACAGGGTTCGGGGCCAACGTCCTGACTTTC. Its translation is CASSPATGFGANVLTF.